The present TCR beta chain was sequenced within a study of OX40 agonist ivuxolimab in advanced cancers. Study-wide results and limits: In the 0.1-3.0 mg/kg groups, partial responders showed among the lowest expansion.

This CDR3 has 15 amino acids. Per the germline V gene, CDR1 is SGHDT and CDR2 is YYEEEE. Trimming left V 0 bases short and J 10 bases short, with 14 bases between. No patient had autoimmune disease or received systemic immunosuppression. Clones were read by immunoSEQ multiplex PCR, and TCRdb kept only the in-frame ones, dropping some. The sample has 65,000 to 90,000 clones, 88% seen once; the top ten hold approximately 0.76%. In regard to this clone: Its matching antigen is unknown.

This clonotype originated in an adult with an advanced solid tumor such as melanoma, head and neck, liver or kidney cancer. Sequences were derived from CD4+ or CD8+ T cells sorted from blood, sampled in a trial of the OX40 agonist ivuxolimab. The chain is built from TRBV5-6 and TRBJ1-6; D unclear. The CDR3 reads CASSLGRLEGSPLHF. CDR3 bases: TGTGCCAGCAGCTTGGGCAGGCTCGAAGGCTCACCCCTCCACTTT. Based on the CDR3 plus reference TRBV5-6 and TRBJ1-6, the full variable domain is DAGVTQSPTHLIKTRGQQVTLRCSPKSGHDTVSWYQQALGQGPQFIFQYYEEEERQRGNFPDRFSGHQFPNYSSELNVNALLLGDSALYLCASSLGRLEGSPLHFGNGTRLTVT.